A selection of T cell receptor beta chains follows, all from one sample in a study of memory CD4+ T cells and cytomegalovirus serostatus. Repertoires were generated with immunoSEQ multiplex PCR, while TCRdb's copy carries only in-frame clones and drops some. The sample consists of tens of thousands of clones, roughly 84% of them appearing once. The sequenced material came from memory CD4+ T cells from blood. Receptor source: an adult in good health and CMV-seronegative. Some clones in this sample may be carry-over from other donors' samples. Both conserved end residues are part of each CDR3. D genes are given only for firm matches.

D | V | CDR3
- | TRBV30 | CAWRDMNPYEQYF
- | TRBV28 | CASSSLQGRAYNYGYTF
- | TRBV18 | CASSPPVAGTEAFF
- | TRBV29-1 | CSVEGGTDGTDTQYF
TRBD2 | TRBV7-9 | CASSSSGTRIQETQYF
TRBD1 | TRBV12-5 | CASGPGQGSSYEQYF
- | TRBV7-2 | CASSLDAGVRGTEAFF
- | TRBV28 | CASRGGNSNQPQHF
TRBD1 | TRBV6-1 | CASKTGGGEQYF
TRBD2 | TRBV5-4 | CASSLGAGGSYEQYF
- | TRBV7-2 | CASSLDGGWGEKLFF
- | TRBV30 | CAWSSDSNQPQHF
- | TRBV2 | CASSPRDRADTQYF
TRBD2 | TRBV5-1 | CASSLVAGGLINEQFF
- | TRBV30 | CAWSRDTNQPQHF
- | TRBV18 | CASSPRSSTDTQYF
TRBD1 | TRBV19 | CASRLDRGLTYEQYF
- | TRBV21-1 | CASSPAGRPSGNEQYF
- | TRBV7-2 | CASSLRRAGLKNIQYF
- | TRBV5-5 | CASSFWTDTQYF
- | TRBV7-6 | CASSLRGSGPYEQYF
TRBD2 | TRBV10-2 | CASSDEGLAGGGEQYF
TRBD1 | TRBV20-1 | CSAGPDREAFF
- | TRBV28 | CASSLGGSTDEQYF
- | TRBV20-1 | CSASRGNEQFF
- | TRBV28 | CASSQPRTRLTDTQYF
- | TRBV29-1 | CSVEDMGPLNTEAFF
- | TRBV28 | CASSASPGHSVGSPLHF
- | TRBV4-2 | CASSQGLERVSYNEQFF
- | TRBV6-4 | CASSDSVDRWRGKSRGDGYTF
- | TRBV28 | CASSLVGNTEAFF
TRBD1 | TRBV4-1 | CASSPGPGTGGAETQYF
- | TRBV7-2 | CASSLWGESQPQHF
TRBD1 | TRBV28 | CASSFPGTGRAEQYF
- | TRBV29-1 | CSVEPAGDYEQYF
- | TRBV6-6 | CASSPGGSGYTF
- | TRBV10-1 | CASSVSTGSGNTIYF
TRBD2 | TRBV7-2 | CASSLSPTSGAREQFF
- | TRBV27 | CASSLYRRVGNEKLFF
- | TRBV7-2 | CASSREAGTNEKLFF
- | TRBV5-1 | CASSLQGGPVAEAFF
- | TRBV2 | CAGGRESGNQPQHF
- | TRBV27 | CASSSPGNWAGELFF
TRBD1 | TRBV2 | CASNDRGAFF
- | TRBV18 | CASSPLAAGRSFF
- | TRBV30 | CAWSNGRNTEAFF
- | TRBV20-1 | CSAVGGYGLFF
- | TRBV21-1 | CASSKALEKERTDTQYF